The rows below give T cell receptor beta chains drawn from one sample of a study of T cell responses to AZD1222 COVID-19 vaccine. Here immunoSEQ multiplex PCR was the method, and the copy in TCRdb shows in-frame clones only, minus some. This table has about 170,000 clones, over 75% appearing once. This specimen was peripheral blood, taken on day 0 of AZD1222 vaccination. The receptors originated from an adult in good health. CDR3s include the opening cysteine and the closing phenylalanine or tryptophan. The D gene is left open where the match is weak. Not every row has a clone size; where given, it reads once, few, many or a size class.

>NA|NA|TRBV4-1|TRBJ1-2
CASSQAGLTAPNPLNYGYTF
TGCGCCAGCAGCCAAGCGGGATTGACTGCGCCCAACCCCCTTAACTATGGCTACACCTTC
>NA|NA|TRBV10-2|TRBJ2-7
CASSEAGARVHEQYF
TGCGCCAGCAGTGAGGCAGGGGCGCGGGTCCACGAGCAGTACTTC
>NA|NA|TRBV10-3|TRBJ1-2
CAISVRQAANYGYTF
TGTGCCATCAGTGTTCGACAGGCAGCTAACTATGGCTACACCTTC
>NA|NA|TRBV5-4|TRBJ1-2
CASSLVQTNGYGYTF
TGTGCCAGCAGCTTGGTCCAAACGAACGGCTATGGCTACACCTTC
>NA|once|TRBV11-2|TRBJ1-1
CASSIQMGNTEAFF
TGTGCCAGCAGCATCCAAATGGGGAACACTGAAGCTTTCTTT
>NA|NA|TRBV21-1|TRBJ1-5
CASSKDRGEPQHF
TGTGCCAGCAGCAAAGACAGGGGGGAGCCCCAGCATTTT
>NA|NA|TRBV5-1|TRBJ1-2
CASSLSTGPNYGYTF
TGCGCCAGCAGCTTGAGTACAGGGCCTAACTATGGCTACACCTTC
>NA|NA|TRBV6-5|TRBJ2-7
CASSYAASYEQYF
TGTGCCAGCAGTTACGCAGCTTCTTACGAGCAGTACTTC
>TRBD1|once|TRBV6-2/TRBV6-3|TRBJ1-1
CASSFTGGRMNTEAFF
TGTGCCAGCAGTTTTACAGGGGGCAGGATGAACACTGAAGCTTTCTTT
>NA|once|TRBV5-4|TRBJ2-1
CASRLGGSYNEQFF
TGTGCCAGCAGATTGGGGGGTTCCTACAATGAGCAGTTCTTC
>NA|NA|TRBV7-8|TRBJ1-1
CASSFQPSPNTEAFF
TGTGCCAGCAGCTTCCAGCCTTCCCCGAACACTGAAGCTTTCTTT
>NA|NA|TRBV12-3/TRBV12-4|TRBJ1-5
CASRSSDQPQHF
TGTGCCAGCAGATCCTCAGATCAGCCCCAGCATTTT
>NA|NA|TRBV6-1|TRBJ1-2
CASSESGHLNYGYTF
TGTGCCAGCAGTGAGTCGGGACACCTCAACTATGGCTACACCTTC
>TRBD1|NA|TRBV7-9|TRBJ1-2
CASTRTGANYGYTF
TGTGCCAGCACCCGGACAGGCGCTAACTATGGCTACACCTTC
>NA|NA|TRBV7-9|TRBJ1-4
CASSFRAGADEKLFF
TGTGCCAGCAGCTTTAGGGCGGGGGCCGATGAAAAACTGTTTTTT
>NA|NA|TRBV3-1/TRBV3-2|TRBJ1-2
CASSHETGQRKYGYTF
TGTGCCAGCAGCCATGAAACGGGACAACGAAAGTATGGCTACACCTTC
>NA|NA|TRBV11-1|TRBJ1-6
CASSYAGAGANSPLHF
TGTGCCAGCAGTTACGCAGGGGCAGGGGCTAATTCACCCCTCCACTTT
>TRBD1|NA|TRBV5-1|TRBJ1-2
CASSAGQVEYGYTF
TGCGCCAGCAGCGCGGGACAGGTTGAATATGGCTACACCTTC
>NA|NA|TRBV7-2|TRBJ1-6
CASSSPLIQGVYNSPLHF
TGTGCCAGCAGCTCACCCCTTATCCAGGGAGTCTATAATTCACCCCTCCACTTT
>TRBD2|NA|TRBV9|TRBJ2-5
CASSVGSGGGETQYF
TGTGCCAGCAGCGTAGGAAGCGGCGGGGGAGAGACCCAGTACTTC
>NA|NA|TRBV7-6|TRBJ1-2
CASSGWRGGYTF
TGTGCCAGCAGCGGGTGGAGGGGGGGCTACACCTTC
>NA|NA|TRBV5-4|TRBJ1-2
CASRHVWGVLGYTF
TGTGCCAGCCGTCATGTATGGGGGGTTCTTGGCTACACCTTC
>NA|NA|TRBV19|TRBJ1-1
CASRTGNAEAFF
TGTGCCAGTCGAACAGGGAACGCTGAAGCTTTCTTT
>TRBD1|NA|TRBV15|TRBJ1-5
CASGDRVGQPQHF
TGTGCCAGCGGAGACAGGGTTGGGCAGCCCCAGCATTTT
>NA|NA|TRBV4-2|TRBJ1-2
CASSQVQGRLAKMGNYGYTF
TGTGCCAGCAGCCAAGTTCAGGGCAGGTTGGCGAAAATGGGTAACTATGGCTACACCTTC
>NA|NA|TRBV11-3|TRBJ2-3
CASTLQEGKLDTQYF
TGTGCCAGCACCCTACAAGAGGGGAAGCTAGATACGCAGTATTTT
>NA|NA|TRBV6-5|TRBJ1-1
CASSYSTFLGGTEAFF
TGTGCCAGCAGTTACTCGACATTCCTAGGCGGCACTGAAGCTTTCTTT
>TRBD1|NA|TRBV28|TRBJ1-2
CASSSHGQGKGYGYTF
TGTGCCAGCAGTTCCCATGGACAGGGCAAAGGCTACGGCTACACCTTC
>NA|NA|TRBV18|TRBJ1-5
CASSPRGEGYQPQHF
TGTGCCAGCTCACCACGGGGCGAAGGTTATCAGCCCCAGCATTTT
>NA|NA|TRBV3-1/TRBV3-2|TRBJ1-2
CASRTSSSGGYTF
TGTGCCAGCAGGACATCTAGTAGTGGCGGCTACACCTTC